Below are 2 T cell receptor beta chains sequenced from a single sample in a study of CD8 T cells in Susac syndrome. RNA amounts of about 0.5 to 1 ug underwent reverse transcription with random hexamers. Each CDR3 protein gets one entry after TCRdb re-called the immunoSEQ multiplex PCR reads with MiXCR. In the table there are approximately 90,000 distinct CDR3 sequences, 90% to 95% of which are singletons. The specimen sequenced was CD8+ T cells from PBMCs. These receptors all come from a human donor in good health.

This chain connects TRBV6-6 to TRBJ2-7; D is uncertain. CDR3 size: 12 residues. The V gene's germline CDR1 is MNHNY and CDR2 SVGAGI (reference sequence). Trimming took 7 bases from V and 2 from J, leaving 9 bases between them. As DNA, the CDR3 is TGTGCCAGCAAAAGTAGGGCCTACGAGCAGTACTTC. Translation gives CASKSRAYEQYF.

The chain has TRBV7-9 and TRBJ2-2; TRBD2 agrees at 7 bases. From germline, CDR1 is SEHNR and CDR2 FQNEAQ (reference sequence). This CDR3 is built from 15 residues. J lost 5 bases, V lost 5 bases, and 8 bases had no gene match. CDR3 sequence: CASSPRTSSTGELFF. For the CDR3, the DNA is TGTGCCAGCAGCCCCCGGACTAGTTCGACCGGGGAGCTGTTTTTT.